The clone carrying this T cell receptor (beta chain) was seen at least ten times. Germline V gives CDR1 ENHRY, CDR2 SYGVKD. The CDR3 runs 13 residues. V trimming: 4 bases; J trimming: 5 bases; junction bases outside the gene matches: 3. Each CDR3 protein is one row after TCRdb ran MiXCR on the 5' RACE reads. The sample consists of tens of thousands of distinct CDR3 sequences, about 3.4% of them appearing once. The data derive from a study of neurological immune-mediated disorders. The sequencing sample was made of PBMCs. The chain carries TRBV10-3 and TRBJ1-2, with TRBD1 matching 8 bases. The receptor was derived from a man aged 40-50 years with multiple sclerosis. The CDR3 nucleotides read TGTGCCATCAGTGCCGACAGGGGTTATGGCTACACCTTC. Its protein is CAISADRGYGYTF.